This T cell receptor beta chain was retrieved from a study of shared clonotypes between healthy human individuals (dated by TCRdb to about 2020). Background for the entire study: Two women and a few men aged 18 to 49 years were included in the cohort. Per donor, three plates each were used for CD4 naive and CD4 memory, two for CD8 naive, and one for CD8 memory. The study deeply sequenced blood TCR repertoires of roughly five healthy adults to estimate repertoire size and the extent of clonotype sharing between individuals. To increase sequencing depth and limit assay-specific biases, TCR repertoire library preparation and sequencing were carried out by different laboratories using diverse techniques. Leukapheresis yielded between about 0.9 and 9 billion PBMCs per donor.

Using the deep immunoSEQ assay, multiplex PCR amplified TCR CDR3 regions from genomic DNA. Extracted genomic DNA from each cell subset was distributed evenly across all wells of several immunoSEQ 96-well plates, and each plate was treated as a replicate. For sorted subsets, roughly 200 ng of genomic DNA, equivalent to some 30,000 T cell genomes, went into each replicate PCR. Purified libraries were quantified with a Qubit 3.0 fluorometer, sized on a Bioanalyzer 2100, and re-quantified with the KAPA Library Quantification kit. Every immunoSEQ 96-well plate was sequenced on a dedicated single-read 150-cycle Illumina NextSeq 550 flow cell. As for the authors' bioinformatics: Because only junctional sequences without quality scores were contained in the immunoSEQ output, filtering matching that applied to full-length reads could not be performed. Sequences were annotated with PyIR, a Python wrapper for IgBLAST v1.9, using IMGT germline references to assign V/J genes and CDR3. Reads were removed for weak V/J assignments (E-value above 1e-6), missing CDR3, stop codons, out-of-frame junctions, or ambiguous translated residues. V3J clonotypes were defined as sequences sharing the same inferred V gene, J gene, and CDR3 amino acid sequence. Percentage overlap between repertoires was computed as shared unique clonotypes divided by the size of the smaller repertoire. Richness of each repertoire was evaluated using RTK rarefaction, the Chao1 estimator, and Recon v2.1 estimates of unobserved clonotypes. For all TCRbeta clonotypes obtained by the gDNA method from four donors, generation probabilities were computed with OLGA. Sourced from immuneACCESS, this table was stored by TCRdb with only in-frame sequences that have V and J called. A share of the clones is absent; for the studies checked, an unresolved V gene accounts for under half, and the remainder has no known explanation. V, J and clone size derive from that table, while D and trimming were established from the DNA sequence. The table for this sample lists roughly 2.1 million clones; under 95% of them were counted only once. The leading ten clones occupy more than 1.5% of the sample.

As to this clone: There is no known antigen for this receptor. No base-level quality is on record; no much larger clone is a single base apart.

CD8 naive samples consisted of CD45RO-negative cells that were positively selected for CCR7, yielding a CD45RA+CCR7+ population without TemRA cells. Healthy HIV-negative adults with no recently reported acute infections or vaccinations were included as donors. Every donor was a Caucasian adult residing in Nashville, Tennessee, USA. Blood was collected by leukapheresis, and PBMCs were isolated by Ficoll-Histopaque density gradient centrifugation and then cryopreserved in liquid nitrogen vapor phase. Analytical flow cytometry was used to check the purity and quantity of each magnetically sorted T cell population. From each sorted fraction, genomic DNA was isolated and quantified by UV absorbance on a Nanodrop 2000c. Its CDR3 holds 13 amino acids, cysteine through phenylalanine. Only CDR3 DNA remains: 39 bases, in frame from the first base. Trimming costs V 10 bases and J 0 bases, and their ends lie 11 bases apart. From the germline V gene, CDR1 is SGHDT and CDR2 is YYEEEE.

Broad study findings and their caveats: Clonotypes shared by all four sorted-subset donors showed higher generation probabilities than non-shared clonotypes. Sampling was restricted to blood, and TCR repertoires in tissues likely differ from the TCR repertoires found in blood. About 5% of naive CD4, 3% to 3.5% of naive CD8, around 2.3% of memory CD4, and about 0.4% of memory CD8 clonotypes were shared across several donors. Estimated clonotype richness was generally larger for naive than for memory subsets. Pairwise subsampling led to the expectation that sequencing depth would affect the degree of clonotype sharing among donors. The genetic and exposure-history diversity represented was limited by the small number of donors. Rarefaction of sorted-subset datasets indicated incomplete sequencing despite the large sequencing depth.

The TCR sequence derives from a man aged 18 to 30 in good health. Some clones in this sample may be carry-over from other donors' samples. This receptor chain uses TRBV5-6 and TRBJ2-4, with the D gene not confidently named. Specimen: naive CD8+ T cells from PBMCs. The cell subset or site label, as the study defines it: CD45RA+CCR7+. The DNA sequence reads TGTGCCTCCACCTTGTTAGCCAAAAACATTCAGTACTTC. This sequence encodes CASTLLAKNIQYF.